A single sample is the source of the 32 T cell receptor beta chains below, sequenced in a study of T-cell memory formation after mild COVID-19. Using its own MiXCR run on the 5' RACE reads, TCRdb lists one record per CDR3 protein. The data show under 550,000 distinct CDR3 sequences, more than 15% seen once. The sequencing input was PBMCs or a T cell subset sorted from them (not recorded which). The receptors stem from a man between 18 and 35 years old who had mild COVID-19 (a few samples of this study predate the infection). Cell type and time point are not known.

The CDR3 DNA reads TGTGCCAGCAGTTCGGGACAGGGATTGATCCCCCAGCATTTT. Residues: CASSSGQGLIPQHF. J is TRBJ1-5 and V is TRBV12-3 or TRBV12-4, with 9 bases aligning to TRBD1. This CDR3 has 14 amino acids. The trim removed 4 bases at V and 10 bases at J, leaving 8 bases unmatched.

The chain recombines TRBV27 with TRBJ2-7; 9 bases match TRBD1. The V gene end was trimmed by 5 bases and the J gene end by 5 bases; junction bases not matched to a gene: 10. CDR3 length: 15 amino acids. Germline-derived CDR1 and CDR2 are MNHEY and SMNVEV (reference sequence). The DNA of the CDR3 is TGTGCCAGCAGTACCCGGGACAGGGCTATCCACGAGCAGTACTTC. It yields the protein CASSTRDRAIHEQYF.

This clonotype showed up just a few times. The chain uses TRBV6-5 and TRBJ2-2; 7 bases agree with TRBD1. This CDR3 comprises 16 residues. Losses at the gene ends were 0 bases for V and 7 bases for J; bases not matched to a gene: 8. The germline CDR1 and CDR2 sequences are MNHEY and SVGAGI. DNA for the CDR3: TGTGCCAGCAGTTACTCGATAGGGGGCAAGCTCGGGGAGCTGTTTTTT. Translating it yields CASSYSIGGKLGELFF.

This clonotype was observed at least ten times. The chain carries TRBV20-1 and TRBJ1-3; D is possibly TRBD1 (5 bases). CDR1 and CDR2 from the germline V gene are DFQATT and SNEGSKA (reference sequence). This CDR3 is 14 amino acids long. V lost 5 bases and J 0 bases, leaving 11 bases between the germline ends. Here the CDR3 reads CSAGDLSSGNTIYF. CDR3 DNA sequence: TGCAGTGCTGGGGACTTGTCCTCTGGAAACACCATATATTTT.

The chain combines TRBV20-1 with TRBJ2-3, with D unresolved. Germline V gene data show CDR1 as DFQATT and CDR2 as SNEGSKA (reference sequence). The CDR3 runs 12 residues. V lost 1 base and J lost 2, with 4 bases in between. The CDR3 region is CSARGTTDTQYF. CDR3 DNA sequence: TGCAGTGCTAGAGGGACCACAGATACGCAGTATTTT.

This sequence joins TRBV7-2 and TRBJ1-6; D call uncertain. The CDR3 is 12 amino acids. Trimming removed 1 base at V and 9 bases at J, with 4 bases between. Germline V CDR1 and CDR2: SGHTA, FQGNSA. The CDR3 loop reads CASSLDRSPLHF. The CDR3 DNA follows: TGTGCCAGCAGCTTAGACCGTTCACCCCTCCACTTT.

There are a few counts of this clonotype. CDR3 coding DNA: TGCGCCAGCAGCCGAGAAAACAGGGGGCATCAGCCCCAGCATTTT. It encodes CASSRENRGHQPQHF. This sequence joins TRBV4-1 and TRBJ1-5; TRBD1 agrees at 9 bases. This CDR3 spans 15 amino acids. Germline values: CDR1 MGHRA, CDR2 YSYEKL. Trimming at V came to 4 bases and at J to 5 bases, leaving 6 bases not matched to a gene.

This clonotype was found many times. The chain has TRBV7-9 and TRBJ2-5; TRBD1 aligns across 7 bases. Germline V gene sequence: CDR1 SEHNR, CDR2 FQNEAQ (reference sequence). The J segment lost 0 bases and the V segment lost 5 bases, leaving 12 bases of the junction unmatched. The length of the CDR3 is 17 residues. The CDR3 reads CASSTPIQTGYQETQYF. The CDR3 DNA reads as TGTGCCAGCAGCACCCCCATCCAGACAGGGTACCAAGAGACCCAGTACTTC.

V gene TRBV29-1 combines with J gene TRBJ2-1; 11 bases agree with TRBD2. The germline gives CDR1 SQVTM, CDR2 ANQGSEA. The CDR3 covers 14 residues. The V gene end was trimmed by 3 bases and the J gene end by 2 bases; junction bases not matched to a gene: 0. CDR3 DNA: TGCAGCGTTGAGACTAGCGGGGCCTACAATGAGCAGTTCTTC. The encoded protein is CSVETSGAYNEQFF.

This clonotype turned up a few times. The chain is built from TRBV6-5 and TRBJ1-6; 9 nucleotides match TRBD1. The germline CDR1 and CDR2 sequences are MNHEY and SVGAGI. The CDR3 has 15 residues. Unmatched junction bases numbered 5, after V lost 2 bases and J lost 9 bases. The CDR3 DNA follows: TGTGCCAGCAGTTACGGAACAGGGGGCGGTTCACCCCTCCACTTT. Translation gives CASSYGTGGGSPLHF.

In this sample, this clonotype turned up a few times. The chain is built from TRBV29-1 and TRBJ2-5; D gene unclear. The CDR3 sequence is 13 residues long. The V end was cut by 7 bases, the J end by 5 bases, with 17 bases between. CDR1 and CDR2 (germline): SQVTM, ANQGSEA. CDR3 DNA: TGCAGCGCTACCCCATCGTCCCAGGAGACCCAGTACTTC. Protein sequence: CSATPSSQETQYF.

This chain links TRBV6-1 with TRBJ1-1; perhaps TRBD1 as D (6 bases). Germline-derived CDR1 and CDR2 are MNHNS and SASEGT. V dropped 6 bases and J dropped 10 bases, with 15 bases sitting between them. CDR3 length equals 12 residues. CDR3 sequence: CASRAHRVLAFF. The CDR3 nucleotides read TGTGCCAGCAGGGCACACAGGGTACTAGCTTTCTTT.

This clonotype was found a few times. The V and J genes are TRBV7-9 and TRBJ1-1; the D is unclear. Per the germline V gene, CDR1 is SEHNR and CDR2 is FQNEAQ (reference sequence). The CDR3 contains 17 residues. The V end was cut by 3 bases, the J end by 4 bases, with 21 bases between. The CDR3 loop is CASSFIGYGSSGTEAFF. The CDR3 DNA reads TGTGCCAGCAGCTTTATTGGGTACGGATCCTCCGGCACTGAAGCTTTCTTT.

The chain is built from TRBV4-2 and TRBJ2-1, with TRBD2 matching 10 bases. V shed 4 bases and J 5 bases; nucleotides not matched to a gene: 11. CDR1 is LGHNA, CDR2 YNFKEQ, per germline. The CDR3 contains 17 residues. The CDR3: CASSPRGGLAGDNEQFF. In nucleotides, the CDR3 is TGTGCCAGCAGCCCAAGGGGTGGGCTAGCGGGGGACAATGAGCAGTTCTTC.

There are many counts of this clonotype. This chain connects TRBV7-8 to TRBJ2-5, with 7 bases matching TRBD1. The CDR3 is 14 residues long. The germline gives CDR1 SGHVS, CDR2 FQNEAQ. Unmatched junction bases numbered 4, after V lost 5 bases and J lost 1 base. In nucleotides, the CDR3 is TGTGCCAGCAGCGCATACAGGGGCCAAGAGACCCAGTACTTC. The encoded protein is CASSAYRGQETQYF.

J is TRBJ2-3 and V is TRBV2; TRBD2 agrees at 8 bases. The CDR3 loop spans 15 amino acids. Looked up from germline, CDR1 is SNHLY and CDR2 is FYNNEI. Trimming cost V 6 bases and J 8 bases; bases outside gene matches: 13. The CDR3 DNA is TGTGCCAGCAGCCGGGAGGGACCGCGCGTCGGTACGCAGTATTTT. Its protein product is CASSREGPRVGTQYF.

The CDR3 sequence is CASSPEGQSSYGYTF. The CDR3 nucleotides read TGTGCCAGTAGTCCCGAGGGACAGTCAAGCTATGGCTACACCTTC. The V gene is TRBV19, the J gene TRBJ1-2, with TRBD1 matching 7 bases. CDR3 length equals 15 residues. V dropped 5 bases and J dropped 4; count of bases not matched to a gene: 10. Germline V CDR1 and CDR2: LNHDA, SQIVND (reference sequence).

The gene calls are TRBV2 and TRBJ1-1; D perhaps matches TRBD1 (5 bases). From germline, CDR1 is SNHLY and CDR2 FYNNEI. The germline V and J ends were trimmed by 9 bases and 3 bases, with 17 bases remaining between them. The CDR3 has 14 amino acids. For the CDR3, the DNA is TGTGCCAGTGGGGCTCAGGGTCCCCACACTGAAGCTTTCTTT. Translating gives CASGAQGPHTEAFF.

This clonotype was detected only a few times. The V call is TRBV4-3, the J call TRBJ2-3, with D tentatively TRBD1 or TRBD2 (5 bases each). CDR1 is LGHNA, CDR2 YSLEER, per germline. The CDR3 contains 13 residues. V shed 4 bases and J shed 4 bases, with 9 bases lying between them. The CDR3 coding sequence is TGCGCCAGCAGCCGGGGGAGCTCAGATACGCAGTATTTT. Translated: CASSRGSSDTQYF.

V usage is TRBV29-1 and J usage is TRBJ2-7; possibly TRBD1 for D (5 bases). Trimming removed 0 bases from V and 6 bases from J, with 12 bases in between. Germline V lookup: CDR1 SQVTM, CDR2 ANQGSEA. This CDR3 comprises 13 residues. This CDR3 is CSVEDQAGLEQYF. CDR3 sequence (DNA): TGCAGCGTTGAAGATCAGGCAGGGCTCGAGCAGTACTTC.

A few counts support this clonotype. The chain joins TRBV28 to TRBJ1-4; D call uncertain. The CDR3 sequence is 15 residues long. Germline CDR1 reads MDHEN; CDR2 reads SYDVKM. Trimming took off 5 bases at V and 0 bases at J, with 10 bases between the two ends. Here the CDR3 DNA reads TGTGCCAGCAGTCACACCACGACAACTAATGAAAAACTGTTTTTT. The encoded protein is CASSHTTTTNEKLFF.

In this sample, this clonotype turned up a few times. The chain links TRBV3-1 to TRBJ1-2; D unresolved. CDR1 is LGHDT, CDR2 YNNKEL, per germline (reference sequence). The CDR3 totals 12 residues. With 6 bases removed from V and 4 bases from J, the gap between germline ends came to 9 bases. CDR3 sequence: CASSRERYGYTF. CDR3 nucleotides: TGTGCCAGCAGTCGAGAGCGCTATGGCTACACCTTC.

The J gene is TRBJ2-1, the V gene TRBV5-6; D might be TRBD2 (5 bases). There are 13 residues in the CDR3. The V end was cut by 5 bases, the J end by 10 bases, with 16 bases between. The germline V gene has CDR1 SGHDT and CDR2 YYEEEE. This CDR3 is CASRRSGIREQFF. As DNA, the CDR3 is TGTGCCAGCAGGAGAAGCGGCATCAGGGAGCAGTTCTTC.

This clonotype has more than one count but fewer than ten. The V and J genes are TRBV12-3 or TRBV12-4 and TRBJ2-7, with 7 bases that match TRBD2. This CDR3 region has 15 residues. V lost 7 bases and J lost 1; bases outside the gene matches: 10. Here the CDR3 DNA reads TGTGCCAGCAATAGAGCGGGGCGGCTATCCTACGAGCAGTACTTC. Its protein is CASNRAGRLSYEQYF.

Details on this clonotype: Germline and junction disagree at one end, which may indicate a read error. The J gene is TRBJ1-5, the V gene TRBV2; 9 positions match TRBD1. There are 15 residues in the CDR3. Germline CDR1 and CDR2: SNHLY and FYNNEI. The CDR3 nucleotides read TGTGCCAGCAGAGAGTTGGACAGGGGCAATCAGACCCAGCATTTT. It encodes CASRELDRGNQTQHF.

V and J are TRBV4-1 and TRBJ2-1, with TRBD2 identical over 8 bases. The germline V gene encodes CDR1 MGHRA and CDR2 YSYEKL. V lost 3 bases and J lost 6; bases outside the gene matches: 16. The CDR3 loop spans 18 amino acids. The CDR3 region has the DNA TGCGCCAGCAGCCAGAGAGGGGGAACTAGCGGCCCTTTCAATGAGCAGTTCTTC. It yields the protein CASSQRGGTSGPFNEQFF.

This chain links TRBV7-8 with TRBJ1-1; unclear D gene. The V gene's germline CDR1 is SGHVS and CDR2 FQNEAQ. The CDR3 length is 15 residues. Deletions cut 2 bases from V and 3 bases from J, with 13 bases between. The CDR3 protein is CASSLRASAHTEAFF. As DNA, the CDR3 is TGTGCCAGCAGCTTACGGGCCTCCGCACACACTGAAGCTTTCTTT.

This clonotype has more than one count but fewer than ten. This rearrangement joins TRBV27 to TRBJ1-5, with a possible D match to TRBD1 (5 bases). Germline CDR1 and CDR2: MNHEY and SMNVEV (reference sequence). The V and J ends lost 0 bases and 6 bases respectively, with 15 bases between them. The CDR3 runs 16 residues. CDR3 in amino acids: CASSLSSGVRSQPQHF. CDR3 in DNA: TGTGCCAGCAGTTTATCGTCGGGGGTGAGGAGTCAGCCCCAGCATTTT.

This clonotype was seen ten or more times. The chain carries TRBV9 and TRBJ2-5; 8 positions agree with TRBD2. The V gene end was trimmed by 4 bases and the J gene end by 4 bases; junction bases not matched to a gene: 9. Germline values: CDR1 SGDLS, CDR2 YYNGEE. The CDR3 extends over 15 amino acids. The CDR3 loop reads CASSLAGTRGETQYF. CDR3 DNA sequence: TGTGCCAGCAGCTTAGCCGGGACTAGGGGAGAGACCCAGTACTTC.

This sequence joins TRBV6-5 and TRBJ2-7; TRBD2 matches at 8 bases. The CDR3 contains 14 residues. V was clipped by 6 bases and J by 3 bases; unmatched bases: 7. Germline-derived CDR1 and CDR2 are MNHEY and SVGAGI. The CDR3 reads CASSTQRGNYEQYV. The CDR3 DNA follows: TGTGCCAGCAGCACGCAGCGGGGGAACTACGAGCAGTACGTC.

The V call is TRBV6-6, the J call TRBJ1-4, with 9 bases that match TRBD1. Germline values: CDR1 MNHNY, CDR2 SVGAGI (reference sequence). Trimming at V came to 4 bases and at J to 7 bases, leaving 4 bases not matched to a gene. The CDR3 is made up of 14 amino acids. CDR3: CASSFPGQGEKLFF. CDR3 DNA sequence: TGTGCCAGCAGTTTCCCGGGACAGGGTGAAAAACTGTTTTTT.

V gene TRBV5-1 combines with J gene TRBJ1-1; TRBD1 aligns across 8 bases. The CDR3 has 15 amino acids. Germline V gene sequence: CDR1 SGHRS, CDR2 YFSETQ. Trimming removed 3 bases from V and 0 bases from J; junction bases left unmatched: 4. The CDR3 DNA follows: TGCGCCAGCAGCTGGGGACAGGTGATGAACACTGAAGCTTTCTTT. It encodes CASSWGQVMNTEAFF.